This T cell receptor beta chain derives from a study of T-cell reconstitution after alpha-beta-depleted transplantation in children. The study, taken as a whole, reports: T-cell numbers and diversity one year post-transplant derived largely from freshly generated T cells. Some patients showed high day-60 TCRbeta diversity, which derived from surviving recipient T cells and thymic progenitors. Two months or so post-transplant, alpha-beta T cells reportedly derived from several hundred expanded graft clones.

Unique molecular identifiers were built into the TCRbeta library. Via MiXCR, TCRdb re-called the PCR reads, giving one row per CDR3 protein. The table records around 230,000 distinct CDR3 sequences, approximately 15% of them present only once. Trimming stripped 7 bases from V and 3 bases from J, with 10 bases between. This CDR3 contains 12 residues. Germline V lookup: CDR1 MNHNS, CDR2 SASEGT. Points on this clonotype: Antigen unknown.

The chain carries TRBV6-1 and TRBJ2-7; D is uncertain. The starting material was PBMCs, mostly from graft donor cells, obtained 360 days after TCRalphabeta/CD19-depleted stem cell transplant. The TCR was taken from a male patient between 2 and 9 years old who had a stem cell transplant for acute lymphoblastic leukemia, so the T cells may come from the graft donor. DNA of the CDR3: TGTGCCAGCATAGGGCGGAACTACGAGCAGTACTTC. Its protein is CASIGRNYEQYF.